A selection of T cell receptor beta chains follows, all from one sample in a study of T-cell memory formation after mild COVID-19. TCRdb reprocessed the 5' RACE reads with MiXCR, giving one entry per CDR3 protein. The sample records some 350,000 distinct CDR3 sequences, 10% to 15% being singletons. Sequenced input: PBMCs or a T cell subset sorted from them (not recorded which). The origin of the receptors is a man aged 18 to 30 who had mild COVID-19 (a few samples of this study predate the infection). Cell type and time point are not known. Both conserved end residues are part of each CDR3. Each record gives: CDR3 length, clone size, D gene, V gene, J gene, CDR3 DNA, CDR3 protein. The D gene is left open where the match is weak. The size field is filled for only some rows; it gives once, few, many or a size class.

length: 15; size: few; D: -; V: TRBV20-1; J: TRBJ2-1; DNA: TGCAGTGCTAGGCCGGCGGGGACGCTAAACAATGAGCAGTTCTTC; CDR3: CSARPAGTLNNEQFF
length: 15; size: few; D: TRBD2; V: TRBV20-1; J: TRBJ2-2; DNA: TGCAGTGCTAGAGTCGGTCTAGCGGTTTCCGGGGAGCTGTTTTTT; CDR3: CSARVGLAVSGELFF
length: 14; size: -; D: -; V: TRBV7-2; J: TRBJ1-5; DNA: TGTGCCAGCAGCACGACAGGATCCAATCAGCCCCAGCATTTT; CDR3: CASSTTGSNQPQHF
length: 17; size: few; D: TRBD2; V: TRBV2; J: TRBJ2-3; DNA: TGTGCCAGTGGGACTAGCGGGGGGCAATGGGGCACAGATACGCAGTATTTT; CDR3: CASGTSGGQWGTDTQYF
length: 11; size: few; D: -; V: TRBV20-1; J: TRBJ2-5; DNA: TGCAGTGCTGGGGGGCGGGAGACCCAGTACTTC; CDR3: CSAGGRETQYF
length: 15; size: few; D: -; V: TRBV19; J: TRBJ1-1; DNA: TGTGCCAGTAGTATAGACCCTTCGGAGAACACTGAAGCTTTCTTT; CDR3: CASSIDPSENTEAFF
length: 15; size: -; D: TRBD2; V: TRBV27; J: TRBJ2-3; DNA: TGTGCCAGCACTACTAAGACTAGCGGGTTACTTCCGCAGTATTTT; CDR3: CASTTKTSGLLPQYF
length: 15; size: few; D: -; V: TRBV5-1; J: TRBJ2-1; DNA: TGCGCCAGCAGCTTGGTGGGACACTCTAGCGATGAGCAGTTCTTC; CDR3: CASSLVGHSSDEQFF
length: 14; size: many; D: TRBD2; V: TRBV20-1; J: TRBJ2-3; DNA: TGCAGTGCTAGCACTAGCGGGGCGAAAGATACGCAGTATTTT; CDR3: CSASTSGAKDTQYF
length: 12; size: few; D: -; V: TRBV28; J: TRBJ1-2; DNA: TGTGCCAGCTCCTCTCTGGGCCGTGGCTACACCTTC; CDR3: CASSSLGRGYTF
length: 15; size: -; D: TRBD1; V: TRBV7-2; J: TRBJ2-7; DNA: TGTGCCAGCAGCTTAGCCTGGGACAGTTCCTACGAGCAGTACTTC; CDR3: CASSLAWDSSYEQYF
length: 14; size: many; D: -; V: TRBV4-3; J: TRBJ1-1; DNA: TGCGCCAGCAGTAGACGGGACCTGGGAGCTGAAGCTTTCTTT; CDR3: CASSRRDLGAEAFF
length: 14; size: few; D: -; V: TRBV20-1; J: TRBJ2-5; DNA: TGCAGTGCTAGAGATCTAAGGGTACAAGAGACCCAGTACTTC; CDR3: CSARDLRVQETQYF
length: 15; size: -; D: -; V: TRBV27; J: TRBJ2-3; DNA: TGTGCCAGCAGTTTCGACACAGGTCCTATCTCTACGCAGTATTTT; CDR3: CASSFDTGPISTQYF
length: 16; size: few; D: -; V: TRBV6-5; J: TRBJ1-1; DNA: TGTGCCAGCAGTGAGCAGGGGATAGCGGTCAGCACTGAAGCTTTCTTT; CDR3: CASSEQGIAVSTEAFF
length: 15; size: -; D: TRBD1; V: TRBV11-1; J: TRBJ1-2; DNA: TGTGCCAGCAGCAAAGAGACCGGGACAGGAAACGGCTACACCTTC; CDR3: CASSKETGTGNGYTF
length: 15; size: few; D: -; V: TRBV7-9; J: TRBJ2-2; DNA: TGTGCCAGCAGCTTAGCGGGGGCGCTCACCGGGGAGCTGTTTTTT; CDR3: CASSLAGALTGELFF
length: 14; size: few; D: -; V: TRBV4-2; J: TRBJ2-7; DNA: TGTGCCAGCAGTCGACGGGGGAGCTCCTACGAGCAGTACTTC; CDR3: CASSRRGSSYEQYF
length: 18; size: few; D: TRBD2; V: TRBV10-3; J: TRBJ2-1; DNA: TGTGCCATCAGTGCGGAGACCTACGGGACTAGCGGGTACAATGAGCAGTTCTTC; CDR3: CAISAETYGTSGYNEQFF
length: 13; size: -; D: -; V: TRBV19; J: TRBJ2-1; DNA: TGTGCCACCTCCCAGGGGTCCTACAATGAGCAGTTCTTC; CDR3: CATSQGSYNEQFF
length: 14; size: -; D: TRBD1; V: TRBV6-1; J: TRBJ2-3; DNA: TGTGCCAGCAGACGGGACAGCTTACCAGATACGCAGTATTTT; CDR3: CASRRDSLPDTQYF
length: 16; size: few; D: -; V: TRBV7-9; J: TRBJ1-3; DNA: TGTGCCAGCAGGCTCATGGGGAAATCAGCTGGAAACACCATATATTTT; CDR3: CASRLMGKSAGNTIYF
length: 14; size: few; D: TRBD1; V: TRBV5-1; J: TRBJ2-1; DNA: TGCGCCAGCAGCCTGGGACAGCCTATCAATGAGCAGTTCTTC; CDR3: CASSLGQPINEQFF
length: 15; size: few; D: TRBD1; V: TRBV7-2; J: TRBJ1-5; DNA: TGTGCCAGCACCCTCAGGACAGGGGGAAGGCAGCCCCAGCATTTT; CDR3: CASTLRTGGRQPQHF
length: 13; size: few; D: -; V: TRBV7-2; J: TRBJ1-1; DNA: TGTGCCAGCAGACCCCGATACCGGGCTAAGGCTTTCTTT; CDR3: CASRPRYRAKAFF
length: 16; size: few; D: -; V: TRBV5-1; J: TRBJ1-4; DNA: TGCGCCAGCAGCTTAGGAGGGGGAGCAACTAATGAAAAACTGTTTTTT; CDR3: CASSLGGGATNEKLFF
length: 12; size: few; D: -; V: TRBV2; J: TRBJ2-2; DNA: TGTGCCAGCTCTAGATTCACCGGGGAGCTGTTTTTT; CDR3: CASSRFTGELFF
length: 13; size: few; D: -; V: TRBV7-9; J: TRBJ1-6; DNA: TGTGCCAGCAGCTTAGAGGCAGGGGCGCCCCTCCACTTT; CDR3: CASSLEAGAPLHF
length: 15; size: few; D: -; V: TRBV6-4; J: TRBJ2-3; DNA: TGTGCCAGCAGTGCCGGACAGAAGTTCACAGATACGCAGTATTTT; CDR3: CASSAGQKFTDTQYF
length: 17; size: many; D: -; V: TRBV25-1; J: TRBJ2-7; DNA: TGTGCCAGCAGTGAACAACAGGGACACGGAGGCTCCTACGAGCAGTACTTC; CDR3: CASSEQQGHGGSYEQYF
length: 19; size: few; D: TRBD2; V: TRBV4-1; J: TRBJ2-3; DNA: TGCGCCAGCAGCCAACATAGACTAGCGGGGGGACCAAGCACAGATACGCAGTATTTT; CDR3: CASSQHRLAGGPSTDTQYF
length: 12; size: few; D: -; V: TRBV2; J: TRBJ2-1; DNA: TGTGCCAGCAGTGAAAGGGAGGGGGGGCCCTTCTTC; CDR3: CASSEREGGPFF
length: 14; size: -; D: TRBD1; V: TRBV5-1; J: TRBJ2-2; DNA: TGCGCCAGCACCTATGGACAGGAGACCGGGGAGCTGTTTTTT; CDR3: CASTYGQETGELFF
length: 14; size: -; D: -; V: TRBV12-3/TRBV12-4; J: TRBJ2-1; DNA: TGTGCCAGCAGCTGGGAAAGCTCCTACAATGAGCAGTTCTTC; CDR3: CASSWESSYNEQFF
length: 13; size: -; D: -; V: TRBV7-6; J: TRBJ2-1; DNA: TGTGCCAGCAGCTTTGACCCAGGGGATGAGCAGTTCTTC; CDR3: CASSFDPGDEQFF
length: 15; size: few; D: TRBD1; V: TRBV5-1; J: TRBJ1-1; DNA: TGCGCCAGCAGCCGCGGGGACAGGGGGAGGACTGAAGCTTTCTTT; CDR3: CASSRGDRGRTEAFF
length: 15; size: -; D: TRBD1; V: TRBV2; J: TRBJ1-2; DNA: TGTGCCAGCCTCGGACAGGGCAAGATCAACTATGGCTACACCTTC; CDR3: CASLGQGKINYGYTF
length: 14; size: few; D: -; V: TRBV5-1; J: TRBJ2-7; DNA: TGCGCCAGCAGCTTGCGGACAGAAAAATACGAGCAGTACTTC; CDR3: CASSLRTEKYEQYF
length: 15; size: -; D: -; V: TRBV24-1; J: TRBJ2-3; DNA: TGTGCCACCAGTATTGGGGGGCTTAGCACAGATACGCAGTATTTT; CDR3: CATSIGGLSTDTQYF
length: 14; size: -; D: -; V: TRBV5-4; J: TRBJ1-6; DNA: TGTGCCAGCAGTATTGGAGGCGTGAATTCACCCCTCCACTTT; CDR3: CASSIGGVNSPLHF
length: 15; size: -; D: -; V: TRBV6-5; J: TRBJ1-1; DNA: TGTGCCAGCAGCCCTCGGGCGCCCCTGAACACTGAAGCTTTCTTT; CDR3: CASSPRAPLNTEAFF
length: 14; size: -; D: -; V: TRBV6-2/TRBV6-3; J: TRBJ1-5; DNA: TGTGCCAGCAGTCCCGGGCCGAAAAATCAGCCCCAGCATTTT; CDR3: CASSPGPKNQPQHF
length: 15; size: -; D: -; V: TRBV4-1; J: TRBJ1-1; DNA: TGCGCCAGCAGCCTTTCAGGGGCAAGGGGCTATGAAGCTTTCTTT; CDR3: CASSLSGARGYEAFF
length: 14; size: -; D: -; V: TRBV5-1; J: TRBJ1-1; DNA: TGCGCCAGCAGCTTCGGGGGGAGGATGGCTGAAGCTTTCTTT; CDR3: CASSFGGRMAEAFF
length: 15; size: many; D: TRBD2; V: TRBV6-5; J: TRBJ2-5; DNA: TGTGCCAGCAGGGGTACTGGCTGGGGAGGGGAGACCCAGTACTTC; CDR3: CASRGTGWGGETQYF